This T cell receptor beta chain was profiled in a study of CD8 T cells in ankylosing spondylitis. To note about this clonotype: Its cognate antigen is unknown.

The length of the CDR3 is 17 residues. V was trimmed by 0 bases and J by 0 bases, leaving 14 bases between them. Per the germline V gene, CDR1 is MGHRA and CDR2 is YSYEKL. Study results and limitations: Previously reported in reactive arthritis synovial fluid and blood were some of the motif variants. One TCR beta motif, made up of roughly 8 highly homologous variants, appeared characteristic of ankylosing spondylitis blood.

One entry per CDR3 protein, called by TCRdb with MiXCR from the 5' RACE reads. This sample has 390,000 or so distinct CDR3 sequences; approximately 20% occur once, and the top ten carry around 16%. The chain is built from TRBV4-1 and TRBJ1-2, with D possibly matching TRBD1 (5 bases). Sequencing used blood, either unsorted or a sorted T cell fraction (not recorded which). The sequence came from a male donor with ankylosing spondylitis. The CDR3 region is CASSQDKWGGPNYGYTF. The CDR3 region has the DNA TGCGCCAGCAGCCAAGATAAGTGGGGCGGACCTAACTATGGCTACACCTTC.